Below are 9 T cell receptor beta chains sequenced from a single sample in a study of blood T cells in healthy people across ages. Next came a second PCR, run for roughly 7 to 12 cycles, which used a sample-barcoded 5' primer along with a J-beta primer mix. MiXCR, applied by TCRdb to the 5' RACE reads, yields one record per CDR3 protein. The sample yields about 720,000 distinct CDR3 sequences, 25% seen once. The sample also formed part of further work on T cells of mothers and their children.

Sequencing was performed on blood. The receptor set was obtained from a boy between 10 and 17 years old in good health.

This clonotype turned up a few times. The rearrangement links TRBV7-3 to TRBJ2-3; D might be TRBD2 (5 bases). Germline V gives CDR1 SGHTA, CDR2 FQGTGA. This CDR3 region has 15 residues. V lost 5 bases and J 2 bases, leaving 14 bases between the germline ends. CDR3 amino acids: CASSPRQRLTDTQYF. CDR3 DNA: TGTGCCAGCAGCCCCCGGCAGCGGCTCACAGATACGCAGTATTTT.

This clonotype occurred a few times. This may be a read error: a much more frequent sequence differs by one nucleotide. The rearrangement joins TRBV12-3 or TRBV12-4 to TRBJ1-2; perhaps TRBD1 as D (5 bases). The CDR3 contains 14 residues. Here the CDR3 reads CASTIDSYNYGYAF. The CDR3 nucleotides read TGTGCCAGCACCATCGACAGCTACAACTATGGCTACGCCTTC.

Worth noting for this clonotype: This is likely a read error, given that the CDR3 carries no conserved phenylalanine or tryptophan at its end. V gene TRBV9 combines with J gene TRBJ2-3; perhaps TRBD1 as D (5 bases). Germline-derived CDR1 and CDR2 are SGDLS and YYNGEE. This CDR3 comprises 15 residues. The V and J ends lost 7 bases and 0 bases respectively, with 15 bases between them. As DNA, the CDR3 is TGTGCCAGCCAACTCACAGGTTTGAGCACAGATACGCAGTATCTT. Protein sequence: CASQLTGLSTDTQYL.

This chain joins TRBV12-3 or TRBV12-4 and TRBJ2-5; 9 nucleotides align to TRBD1. The J call is uncertain, as TRBJ2-1 better fits the DNA end. This CDR3 has 19 residues. The CDR3 loop reads CASSPRMLGTGRFFNEQFF. For the CDR3, the DNA is TGTGCCAGCAGTCCCCGGATGCTGGGGACAGGGAGATTTTTCAATGAGCAGTTCTTC.

The chain joins TRBV6-5 to TRBJ2-5, with 12 bases lining up with TRBD2. Germline loops: CDR1 MNHEY, CDR2 SVGAGI. The V and J ends lost 4 bases and 5 bases, in that order; junction bases with no gene match: 14. CDR3 length: 18 residues. The chain's CDR3 is CASSSYRLAGADLETQYF. As DNA, the CDR3 is TGTGCCAGCAGTTCCTATAGACTAGCGGGAGCTGATTTGGAGACCCAGTACTTC.

CDR3 coding DNA: TGTGCCACCAGCAGAGGACAGGGTTCCTACGAGCAGTACTTC. It codes for CATSRGQGSYEQYF. This chain links TRBV15 with TRBJ2-7; 7 nucleotides match TRBD1. CDR3 length: 14 amino acids. Trimming at V came to 1 base and at J to 1 base, leaving 1 base not matched to a gene. The germline V gene has CDR1 LNHNV and CDR2 YYDKDF (reference sequence).

The chain links TRBV20-1 to TRBJ2-1; 8 bases align to TRBD1. This CDR3 has 13 residues. CDR1 and CDR2 (germline): DFQATT, SNEGSKA (reference sequence). The V and J ends lost 3 bases and 5 bases, in that order; junction bases with no gene match: 3. Written as DNA, the CDR3 is TGCAGTGCTAGCGGGACAGGCAACAATGAGCAGTTCTTC. It specifies CSASGTGNNEQFF.

The CDR3 here is CASSALVGTGLFTETQYF. CDR3 nucleotides: TGTGCCAGCAGTGCCCTGGTCGGGACAGGTCTTTTTACGGAGACCCAGTACTTC. The gene calls are TRBV28 and TRBJ2-5; TRBD1 matches at 8 bases. V was clipped by 5 bases and J by 5 bases; unmatched bases: 19. CDR1 MDHEN and CDR2 SYDVKM come from the germline V gene. This CDR3 contains 18 residues. The full variable domain, completed using reference TRBV28 and TRBJ2-5, is DVKVTQSSRYLVKRTGEKVFLECVQDMDHENMFWYRQDPGLGLRLIYFSYDVKMKEKGDIPEGYSVSREKKERFSLILESASTNQTSMYLCASSALVGTGLFTETQYFGPGTRLLVL.

The rearrangement joins TRBV27 to TRBJ2-5, with TRBD1 identical over 7 bases. The CDR3 consists of 15 residues. The germline V gene encodes CDR1 MNHEY and CDR2 SMNVEV (reference sequence). After removal of 2 bases from V and 3 bases from J, the junction contained 6 bases not matched to a gene. The CDR3 spells CASSLLPTGEETQYF. DNA of the CDR3: TGTGCCAGCAGTTTACTCCCCACAGGGGAAGAGACCCAGTACTTC.